A single sample is the source of the 3 T cell receptor beta chains below, sequenced in a study of technical replicates of blood from a handful of donors. Only in-frame clones appear in the TCRdb table, and some are missing; sequencing was by immunoSEQ multiplex PCR. This sample has about 62,000 clones, with roughly 86% found just once. Sequenced sample: PBMCs. The receptors come from a human donor in good health. Some clones in this sample may be carry-over from other donors' samples.

The chain has TRBV29-1 and TRBJ1-2, with a possible D match to TRBD1 (6 bases). Germline V gives CDR1 SQVTM, CDR2 ANQGSEA. Trimming shortened V by 4 bases and J by 4 bases, and 10 bases separated the two germline ends. The CDR3 runs 12 residues. The CDR3 protein is CSVGGQPYGYTF. CDR3 bases: TGCAGCGTTGGGGGGCAACCCTATGGCTACACCTTC. Together with reference TRBV29-1 and TRBJ1-2, the CDR3 gives the full variable domain: SAVISQKPSRDICQRGTSLTIQCQVDSQVTMMFWYRQQPGQSLTLIATANQGSEATYESGFVIDKFPISRPNLTFSTLTVSNMSPEDSSIYLCSVGGQPYGYTFGSGTRLTVV.

The chain is built from TRBV14 and TRBJ2-7, with 10 bases lining up with TRBD1. Looked up from germline, CDR1 is SGHDN and CDR2 is FVKESK. The J segment lost 2 bases and the V segment lost 0 bases, leaving 1 base of the junction unmatched. The CDR3 contains 15 residues. CDR3: CASSQEGQGAYEQYF. CDR3 bases: TGTGCCAGCAGCCAAGAAGGACAGGGGGCCTACGAGCAGTACTTC.

The rearrangement joins TRBV5-6 to TRBJ1-2; 11 nucleotides match TRBD1. The CDR3 spans 18 residues. The germline V gene has CDR1 SGHDT and CDR2 YYEEEE. The J segment lost 8 bases and the V segment lost 3 bases, leaving 18 bases of the junction unmatched. The CDR3 coding sequence is TGTGCCAGCAGCTCACTGTGGGACAGGGGGGGACCCTCTATCGGCTACACCTTC. It yields the protein CASSSLWDRGGPSIGYTF.